This T cell receptor beta chain was captured in a study of cytomegalovirus exposure and HLA in healthy donors. Study conclusions and caveats: It was around 160 TCR beta chains that were listed as cytomegalovirus-associated. With later analysis, a missense DCLRE1C variant became linked to TCR beta V- and J-gene trimming.

This CDR3 is built from 18 residues. The germline CDR1 and CDR2 sequences are PRHDT and FYEKMQ (reference sequence). Unmatched junction bases numbered 18, after V lost 5 bases and J lost 3 bases. About this clone itself: What it binds is not known.

PCR primers comprised 60 Vbeta and 13 Jbeta primers. Clones were read by immunoSEQ multiplex PCR, and TCRdb kept only the in-frame ones, dropping some. Here the sample table reports 200,000 or so clones. The V call is TRBV13, the J call TRBJ2-7, with TRBD1 identical over 8 bases. The TCR sequence derives from a girl aged 2-10 years in good health and CMV-seropositive. Sequencing was done on a sample of PBMCs. The CDR3 coding sequence is TGTGCCAGCAGCCACGGGGGCGACAGGGGAGAAGTTTTCTACGAGCAGTACTTC. Translated: CASSHGGDRGEVFYEQYF.